In this sample, the clone carrying this T cell receptor (beta chain) turned up many times. Its antigen is unknown. The CDR3 has 15 amino acids. Germline CDR1 reads MNHEY; CDR2 reads SMNVEV (reference sequence). V was pared by 5 bases and J by 7 bases, with 12 bases of the junction left unmatched. This sample was taken from a study of T-cell reconstitution after alpha-beta-depleted transplantation in children. The library targeted TCRbeta and was prepared with unique molecular identifiers. MiXCR, applied by TCRdb to the PCR reads, yields one record per CDR3 protein. The sample holds about 260,000 distinct CDR3 sequences, around 7.8% seen once. Study-wide findings and caveats: Diversity of TCRbeta at day 60 was high in some patients, arising from surviving recipient T cells and thymic progenitors. From newly produced T cells came most of the T-cell counts and diversity one year after transplant. Several hundred expanded graft clones reportedly supplied alpha-beta T cells about two months after transplant.

The sequencing here drew on PBMCs, mostly from graft donor cells, taken 180 days after TCRalphabeta/CD19-depleted stem cell transplant. The source of this sequence is a male patient between 10 and 17 years old who had a stem cell transplant for acute lymphoblastic leukemia, so the T cells may come from the graft donor. The gene calls are TRBV27 and TRBJ2-7, with 9 bases matching TRBD1. CDR3 coding DNA: TGTGCCAGCAGTAACCTGGGGACAGGGAGGAGGGAGCAGTACTTC. Protein: CASSNLGTGRREQYF.